Following are 18 T cell receptor beta chains from one sample sequenced in a study of cytomegalovirus exposure and HLA in healthy donors. The PCR was carried out with 60 Vbeta primers and 13 Jbeta primers. Libraries were prepared by immunoSEQ multiplex PCR; TCRdb keeps only in-frame clonotypes and omits some of them. The sample holds 150,000 to 200,000 clones, around three quarters seen once. Sequenced: PBMCs. The source of these receptors is a man between 35 and 55 years old in good health and CMV-seronegative.

The V call is TRBV7-2, the J call TRBJ2-7; 10 bases are shared with TRBD2. The CDR3 extends over 16 amino acids. Germline V gives CDR1 SGHTA, CDR2 FQGNSA. Germline trimming cut 8 bases from V and 4 bases from J; bases unmatched to any gene: 14. The CDR3 DNA sequence: TGTGCCAGCCACCCCGGAGGAAGCGGGAGGGCGTACGAGCAGTACGTC. Its translation: CASHPGGSGRAYEQYV.

This clone turned up a few times. V gene TRBV9 combines with J gene TRBJ2-1, with D unclear. The CDR3 sequence is 14 residues long. V was trimmed by 0 bases and J by 7 bases, leaving 11 bases between them. Germline V gene data show CDR1 as SGDLS and CDR2 as YYNGEE. CDR3 in DNA: TGTGCCAGCAGCGTAGCCGGAGTCAGTAATGAGCAGTTCTTC. Its translation: CASSVAGVSNEQFF.

The chain carries TRBV12-1 and TRBJ2-5; the D call in the table, TRBD1, was not verified against the DNA. TRBV12-1 is annotated as a pseudogene. The CDR3 is made up of 14 amino acids. The CDR3 region is CASRRTRARETQYF. Here the CDR3 DNA reads TGTGCCAGCAGACGAACCAGGGCGCGGGAGACCCAGTACTTC.

The sample holds a few counts of this clone. The genes are TRBV9 and TRBJ2-7; 10 positions agree with TRBD2. Germline CDR1 is SGDLS and CDR2 is YYNGEE. This CDR3 region has 14 residues. With V trimmed by 3 bases and J by 6 bases, 6 bases remained unmatched. As DNA, the CDR3 is TGTGCCAGCAGCGGACCGGGACTAGCGACCGAGCAGTACTTC. Protein: CASSGPGLATEQYF.

This clone was counted a single time. The V call is TRBV28, the J call TRBJ1-1; D uncertain. Germline CDR1 and CDR2: MDHEN and SYDVKM. The length of the CDR3 is 16 residues. V lost 3 bases and J lost 1, with 15 bases in between. The CDR3 DNA follows: TGTGCCAGCAGTTTCGATTGGGGAGTGGCGAACACTGAAGCTTTCTTT. Its protein is CASSFDWGVANTEAFF.

The chain carries TRBV9 and TRBJ2-1; 11 nucleotides match TRBD2. Germline-derived CDR1 and CDR2 are SGDLS and YYNGEE. The CDR3 consists of 17 residues. The V and J ends lost 4 bases and 13 bases, in that order; junction bases with no gene match: 19. The CDR3, as DNA: TGTGCCAGCAGCAAGAAGAGGACTAGCGGGCACCGCCCAGACCAGTTCTTC. It specifies CASSKKRTSGHRPDQFF. Supplemented by reference TRBV9 and TRBJ2-1, the full variable domain reads DSGVTQTPKHLITATGQRVTLRCSPRSGDLSVYWYQQSLDQGLQFLIQYYNGEERAKGNILERFSAQQFPDLHSELNLSSLELGDSALYFCASSKKRTSGHRPDQFFGPGTRLTVL.

The chain combines TRBV5-1 with TRBJ1-1, with D perhaps matching TRBD1 (6 bases). From germline, CDR1 is SGHRS and CDR2 YFSETQ. Trimming took off 2 bases at V and 4 bases at J, with 12 bases between the two ends. CDR3 length: 14 residues. The CDR3 protein is CASSLEQGITEAFF. The CDR3 DNA follows: TGCGCCAGCAGCTTAGAACAGGGAATCACTGAAGCTTTCTTT.

The J gene is TRBJ2-3, the V gene TRBV11-2, with D unresolved. Germline V gene data show CDR1 as SGHAT and CDR2 as FQNNGV. This CDR3 has 14 amino acids. Between the trimmed V and J ends, which lost 4 bases and 2 bases, there was a span of 10 bases. CDR3 amino acids: CASSSLLITDTQYF. CDR3 in DNA: TGTGCCAGCAGCTCGCTCCTAATCACAGATACGCAGTATTTT.

The table lists this clone with a count of one. This chain joins TRBV28 and TRBJ1-2; 7 positions agree with TRBD1. The CDR3 covers 15 residues. J lost 0 bases, V lost 4 bases, and 5 bases had no gene match. Per the germline V gene, CDR1 is MDHEN and CDR2 is SYDVKM. CDR3 sequence: CASSSPGQTNYGYTF. Here the CDR3 DNA reads TGTGCCAGCAGTTCCCCGGGACAGACTAACTATGGCTACACCTTC.

The rearrangement uses TRBV10-3 and TRBJ2-3; the match to TRBD2 covers 9 bases. With 7 bases clipped from V and 6 bases from J, the junction kept 8 bases outside the gene matches. Germline loops: CDR1 ENHRY, CDR2 SYGVKD. This CDR3 is built from 14 residues. CDR3 region: CAINWREGRDTQYF. DNA of the CDR3: TGTGCCATCAACTGGCGGGAGGGCCGGGATACGCAGTATTTT.

This chain joins TRBV19 and TRBJ2-2, with a possible D match to TRBD1 (5 bases). Germline CDR1 and CDR2: LNHDA and SQIVND (reference sequence). V lost 6 bases to trimming and J lost 1 base, with 9 bases between them. CDR3 length equals 14 residues. The CDR3 region has the DNA TGTGCCAGTAGAGCCCAGGGGAACACCGGGGAGCTGTTTTTT. It encodes CASRAQGNTGELFF.

The chain recombines TRBV7-9 with TRBJ2-1; no reliable D call. This CDR3 has 11 amino acids. Germline assignment: CDR1 SEHNR and CDR2 FQNEAQ (reference sequence). Trimming stripped 3 bases from V and 8 bases from J, with 5 bases between. The CDR3 DNA reads as TGTGCCAGCAGCTTTTTCGATGAGCAGTTCTTC. Translated: CASSFFDEQFF.

The V gene is TRBV4-1, the J gene TRBJ2-7; TRBD1 matches at 8 bases. Germline trimming cut 1 base from V and 2 bases from J; bases unmatched to any gene: 10. The CDR3 contains 17 residues. Germline CDR1 and CDR2: MGHRA and YSYEKL. The CDR3 bases are TGCGCCAGCAGCCAAGCTTCGCAGGGGGCTACAACCTACGAGCAGTACGTC. Translating it yields CASSQASQGATTYEQYV.

The CDR3, as DNA: TGTGCCAGCAATGAGGACAGAACCACAGATACGCAGTATTTT. Translation gives CASNEDRTTDTQYF. The chain has TRBV2 and TRBJ2-3, with a weak D call TRBD1 (6 bases). CDR3 length: 14 amino acids. The germline V gene has CDR1 SNHLY and CDR2 FYNNEI. Trimming left V 7 bases short and J 2 bases short, with 13 bases between.

The CDR3 nucleotides read TGTGCCAGCAGTTTTCACAGCAACTATGGCTACACCTTC. Translating gives CASSFHSNYGYTF. The chain has TRBV27 and TRBJ1-2; D is unclear. V was clipped by 3 bases and J by 2 bases, with 7 bases between them. This CDR3 spans 13 amino acids. From germline, CDR1 is MNHEY and CDR2 SMNVEV (reference sequence).

This clone was counted a few times. The chain joins TRBV5-1 to TRBJ2-1, with 11 bases lining up with TRBD2. The CDR3 runs 17 residues. Germline V CDR1 and CDR2: SGHRS, YFSETQ. V dropped 0 bases and J dropped 2; count of bases not matched to a gene: 4. CDR3 loop: CASSLATGLAAYNEQFF. The CDR3 DNA sequence: TGCGCCAGCAGCTTGGCCACGGGACTAGCGGCCTACAATGAGCAGTTCTTC.

V and J are TRBV5-6 and TRBJ2-2; 8 bases align to TRBD1. Per the germline V gene, CDR1 is SGHDT and CDR2 is YYEEEE. The CDR3 is 14 residues long. Trimming took 0 bases from V and 5 from J; bases not matched to a gene: 0. CDR3 DNA: TGTGCCAGCAGCTTGGGACAGGGGACCGGGGAGCTGTTTTTT. It codes for CASSLGQGTGELFF.

Only a few counts were recorded for this clone. The chain is built from TRBV28 and TRBJ2-6; no reliable D call. Looked up from germline, CDR1 is MDHEN and CDR2 is SYDVKM. Trimming pared 4 bases from V and 1 base from J, leaving 8 bases between. This CDR3 spans 15 amino acids. This CDR3 is CASSSTASGANVLTF. The DNA of the CDR3 is TGTGCCAGCAGTTCAACAGCTTCTGGGGCCAACGTCCTGACTTTC.